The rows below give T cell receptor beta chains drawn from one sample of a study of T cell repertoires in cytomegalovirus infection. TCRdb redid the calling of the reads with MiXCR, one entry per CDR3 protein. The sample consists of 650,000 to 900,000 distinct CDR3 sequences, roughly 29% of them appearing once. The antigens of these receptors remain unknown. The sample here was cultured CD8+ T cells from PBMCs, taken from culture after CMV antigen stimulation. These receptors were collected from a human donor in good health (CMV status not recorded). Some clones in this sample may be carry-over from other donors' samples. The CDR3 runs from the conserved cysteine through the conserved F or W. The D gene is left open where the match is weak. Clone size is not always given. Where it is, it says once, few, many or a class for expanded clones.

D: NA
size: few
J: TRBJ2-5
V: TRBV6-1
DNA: TGTGCCAGCAGGGTACTGGGGCAAGAGACCCAGTACTTC
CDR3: CASRVLGQETQYF

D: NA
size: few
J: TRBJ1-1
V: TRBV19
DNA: TGTGCCAGTAGTATAGGGGAGGGAGTGAACACTGAAGCTTTCTTT
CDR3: CASSIGEGVNTEAFF

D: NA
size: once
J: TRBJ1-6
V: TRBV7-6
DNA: TGTGCCAGCAGCCCCCCGGACAGCAAGAATTCACCCCTCCACTTT
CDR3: CASSPPDSKNSPLHF

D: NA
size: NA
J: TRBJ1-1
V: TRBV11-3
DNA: TGTGCCAACGTGGGGATCAGTAACGCGAACACTGAAGCTTTCTTT
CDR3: CANVGISNANTEAFF

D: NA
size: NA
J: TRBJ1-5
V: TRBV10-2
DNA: TGCGCCACCCGTGGTGGGGGCAGCAATCAGCCCCAGCATTTT
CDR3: CATRGGGSNQPQHF

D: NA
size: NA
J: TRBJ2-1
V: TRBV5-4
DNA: TGTGCCACTAAGGGACTCGATGATGACAATGAGCAGTTCTTC
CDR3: CATKGLDDDNEQFF

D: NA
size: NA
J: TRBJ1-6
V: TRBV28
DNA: TGTGCCAGCAGTTTAGGGCTGAGTAATTCACCCCTCCACTTT
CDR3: CASSLGLSNSPLHF

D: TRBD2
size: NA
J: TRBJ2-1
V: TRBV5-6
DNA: TGTGCCAGCAGCGCTACGGGGGGTTTCGGGGATGAGCAGTTCTTC
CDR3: CASSATGGFGDEQFF

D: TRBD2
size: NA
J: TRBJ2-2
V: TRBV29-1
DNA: TGCAGCGTTGCCAAGCGGGGGAAGGGGACCGGGGAGCTGTTTTTT
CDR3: CSVAKRGKGTGELFF

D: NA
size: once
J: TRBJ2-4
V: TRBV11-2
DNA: TGTGCCACCGAGACAGAAGCCAAAAACATTCAGTACTTC
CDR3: CATETEAKNIQYF

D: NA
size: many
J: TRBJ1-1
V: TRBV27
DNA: TGTGCCAGCAGCTTAAGACGCATGAACACTGAAGCTTTCTTT
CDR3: CASSLRRMNTEAFF

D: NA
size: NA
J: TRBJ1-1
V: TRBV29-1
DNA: TGCAGCGTTGCCCTGTTGTACACTGAAGCTTTCTTT
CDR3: CSVALLYTEAFF

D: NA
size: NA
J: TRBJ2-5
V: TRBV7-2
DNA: TGTGCCAGCAGCCGGGCAGGGTACCAAGAGACCCAGTACTTC
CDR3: CASSRAGYQETQYF

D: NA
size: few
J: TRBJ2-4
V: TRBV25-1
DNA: TGTGCCAGCACCCGAGGAGAAAACATTCAGTACTTC
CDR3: CASTRGENIQYF

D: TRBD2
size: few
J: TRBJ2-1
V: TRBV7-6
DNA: TGTGCCAGCAGCTTAGGACTAGCGGGGGGGCTGGACTACAATGAGCAGTTCTTC
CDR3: CASSLGLAGGLDYNEQFF

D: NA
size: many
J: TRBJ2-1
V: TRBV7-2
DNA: TGTGCCAGCAGCTTTCGAACGTACTACAATGAGCAGTTCTTC
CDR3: CASSFRTYYNEQFF

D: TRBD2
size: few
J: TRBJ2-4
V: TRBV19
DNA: TGTGCCAGTAGTATAGTGGGTAGCGGGGTAAACATTCAGTACTTC
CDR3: CASSIVGSGVNIQYF

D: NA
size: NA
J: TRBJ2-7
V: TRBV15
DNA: TGTGCCACCAGCCCCCCTGAGACACGAAACCACGAGCAGTACTTC
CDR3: CATSPPETRNHEQYF

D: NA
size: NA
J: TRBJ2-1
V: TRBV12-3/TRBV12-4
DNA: TGTGCCAGCAGGAAAGCGGACAGCAATGAGCAGTTCTTC
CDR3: CASRKADSNEQFF

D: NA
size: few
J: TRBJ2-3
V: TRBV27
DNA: TGTGCCAGCATAACGTTCGCTCGGGGCGGGGAGACAGATACGCAGTATTTT
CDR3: CASITFARGGETDTQYF

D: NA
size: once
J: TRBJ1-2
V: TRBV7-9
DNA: TGTGCCAGCAATCCGGGACGCAGTACTAACTATGGCTACACCTTC
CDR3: CASNPGRSTNYGYTF

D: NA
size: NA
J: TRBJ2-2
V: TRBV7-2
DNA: TGTGCCAGGAGTCTACAGGGCACCGGGGAGCTGTTTTTT
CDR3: CARSLQGTGELFF

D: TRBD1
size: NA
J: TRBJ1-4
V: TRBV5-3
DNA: TGTGCCAGAAGCTACTACAGGGGGCACGATGAAAAACTGTTTTTT
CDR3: CARSYYRGHDEKLFF

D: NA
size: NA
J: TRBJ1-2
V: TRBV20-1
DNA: TGCAGTGCTAGAGATCGTAACCGCCTCTATGGCTACACCTTC
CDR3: CSARDRNRLYGYTF

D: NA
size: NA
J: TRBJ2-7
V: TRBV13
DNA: TGTGCCAGCAGCTTCTCCAAGGTCGAGCAGTACTTC
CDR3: CASSFSKVEQYF

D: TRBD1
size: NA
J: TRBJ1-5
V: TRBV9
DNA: TGTGCCAGCAGCAAAGACAGGGAAAATCAGCCCCAGCATTTT
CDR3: CASSKDRENQPQHF

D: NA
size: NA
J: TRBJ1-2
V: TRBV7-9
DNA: TGTGCCAGCAGCTTGAGGGTTGAAAGGGGCGGCGATGGCTACACCTTC
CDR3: CASSLRVERGGDGYTF

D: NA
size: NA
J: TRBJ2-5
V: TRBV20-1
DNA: TGCAGTGCTTCCATGTGGTTAGGAGGAGAGACCCAGTACTTC
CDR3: CSASMWLGGETQYF

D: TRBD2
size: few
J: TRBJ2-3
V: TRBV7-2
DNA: TGTGCCGCCGATTCGACGGGGACTAGCGGGGGGCCAAATACGCAGTATTTT
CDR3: CAADSTGTSGGPNTQYF

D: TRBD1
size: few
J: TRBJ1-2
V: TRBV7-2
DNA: TGTGCCAGCAGCTTAGGACCGGACAGGGAAGGGTATGGCTACACCTTC
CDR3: CASSLGPDREGYGYTF

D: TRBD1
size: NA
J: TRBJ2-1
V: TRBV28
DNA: TGTGCCAGCAGCTATCCGGGACAGGGCAATAATGAGCAGTTCTTC
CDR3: CASSYPGQGNNEQFF

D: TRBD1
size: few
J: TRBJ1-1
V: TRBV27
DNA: TGTGCCAGCAGTTTATGGGCAGGGGGGAACACTGAAGCTTTCTTT
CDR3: CASSLWAGGNTEAFF

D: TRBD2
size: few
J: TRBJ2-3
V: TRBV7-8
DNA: TGTGCCAGCAGCTGGGATAGGACTAGCGGGGGGACGAGCACAGATACGCAGTATTTT
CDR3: CASSWDRTSGGTSTDTQYF

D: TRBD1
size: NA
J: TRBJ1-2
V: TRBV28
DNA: TGTGCCAGCAGGGAGGGACAGGGGGCGCGGAATTATGGCTACACCTTC
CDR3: CASREGQGARNYGYTF

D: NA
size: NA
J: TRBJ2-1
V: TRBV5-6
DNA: TGTGCCAGCACCCCTACCCGGGAGACAGGTCCTTGGGGCAATGAGCAGTTCTTC
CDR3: CASTPTRETGPWGNEQFF

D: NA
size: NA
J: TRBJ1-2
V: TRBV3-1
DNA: TGTGCCAGCAGGGGCAGGGCACCAGCTAACTATGGCTACACCTTC
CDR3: CASRGRAPANYGYTF

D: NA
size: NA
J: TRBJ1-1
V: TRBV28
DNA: TGTGCCAGCACCCCTAGGGGACACCGGAACACTGAAGCTTTCTTT
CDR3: CASTPRGHRNTEAFF

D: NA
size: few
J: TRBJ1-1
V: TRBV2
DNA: TGTGCCAGCCACGGAGCCACTGAAGCTTTCTTT
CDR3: CASHGATEAFF

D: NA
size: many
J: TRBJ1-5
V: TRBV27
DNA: TGTGCCAGCAGCTTAGCAGGGGATCAGCCCCAGCATTTT
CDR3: CASSLAGDQPQHF

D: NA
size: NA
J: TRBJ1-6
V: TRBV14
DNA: TGTGCCAGCAGCCAATACAGGTTAGCGGCCCTCCACTTT
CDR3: CASSQYRLAALHF